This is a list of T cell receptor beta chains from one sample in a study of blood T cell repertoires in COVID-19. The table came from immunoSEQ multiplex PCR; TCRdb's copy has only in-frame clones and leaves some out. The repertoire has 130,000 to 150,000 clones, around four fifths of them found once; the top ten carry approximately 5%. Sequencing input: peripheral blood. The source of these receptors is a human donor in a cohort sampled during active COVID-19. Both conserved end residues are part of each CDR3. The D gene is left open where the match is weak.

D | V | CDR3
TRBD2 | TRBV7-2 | CARETSGTDTQYF
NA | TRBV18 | CASSPGDSNYGYTF
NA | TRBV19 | CASSGRGGPNQPQHF
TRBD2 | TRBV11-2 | CASSRTSGYEQYF
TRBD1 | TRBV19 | CASSYPGTGGEAFF
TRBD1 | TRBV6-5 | CAIRHGTGDGYTF
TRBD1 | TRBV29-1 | CSVTPGQGVDEQYF
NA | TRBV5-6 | CASSLWGDLVGNTIYF
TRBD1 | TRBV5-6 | CASSLGQGKRANYGYTF
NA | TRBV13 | CASSLELWSGNSPLHF